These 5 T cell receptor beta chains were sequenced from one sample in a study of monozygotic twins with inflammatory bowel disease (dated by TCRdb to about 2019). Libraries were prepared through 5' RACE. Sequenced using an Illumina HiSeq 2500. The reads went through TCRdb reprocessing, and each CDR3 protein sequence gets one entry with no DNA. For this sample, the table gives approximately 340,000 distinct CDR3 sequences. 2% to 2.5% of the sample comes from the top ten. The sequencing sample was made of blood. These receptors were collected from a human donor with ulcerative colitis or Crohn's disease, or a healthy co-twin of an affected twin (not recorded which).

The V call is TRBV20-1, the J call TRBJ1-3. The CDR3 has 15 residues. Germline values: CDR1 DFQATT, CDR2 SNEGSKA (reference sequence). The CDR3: CSARAHVLSGNTIYF.

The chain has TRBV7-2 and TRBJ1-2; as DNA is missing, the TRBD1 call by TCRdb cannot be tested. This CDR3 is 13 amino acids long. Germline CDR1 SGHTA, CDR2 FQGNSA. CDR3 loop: CASRGGLSYGYTF. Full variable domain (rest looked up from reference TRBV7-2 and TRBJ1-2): GAGVSQSPSNKVTEKGKDVELRCDPISGHTALYWYRQSLGQGLEFLIYFQGNSAPDKSGLPSDRFSAERTGGSVSTLTIQRTQQEDSAVYLCASRGGLSYGYTFGSGTRLTVV.

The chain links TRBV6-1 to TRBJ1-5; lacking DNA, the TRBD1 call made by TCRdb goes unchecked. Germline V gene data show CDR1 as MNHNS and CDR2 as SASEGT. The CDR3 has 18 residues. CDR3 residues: CASNRDGLRDRRYQPQHF.

Here the CDR3 reads CSARLYNEQFF. The V gene is TRBV20-1, the J gene TRBJ2-1. The CDR3 sequence is 11 residues long. Germline V gives CDR1 DFQATT, CDR2 SNEGSKA (reference sequence).

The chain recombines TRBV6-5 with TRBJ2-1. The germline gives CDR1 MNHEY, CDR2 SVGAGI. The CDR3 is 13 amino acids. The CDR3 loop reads CASRKQPGNEQFF.